One sample yielded the 25 T cell receptor beta chains listed below, sequenced in a study of cytomegalovirus exposure and HLA in healthy donors. TCRdb's copy holds only in-frame clones and misses some; the assay was immunoSEQ multiplex PCR. The table includes 150,000 to 200,000 clones, around 81% detected once. Material for sequencing was PBMCs. The receptor source for this set is a man aged 25 to 45 in good health and CMV-seropositive.

The chain employs TRBV30 and TRBJ2-1; weak D call: TRBD1 (6 bases). The CDR3 contains 12 residues. Trimming removed 2 bases from V and 6 bases from J, with 8 bases in between. Germline V lookup: CDR1 GTSNPN, CDR2 SVGIG (reference sequence). CDR3 coding DNA: TGTGCCTGGAGTCCGGACAGCAATGAGCAGTTCTTC. Amino acid sequence: CAWSPDSNEQFF.

V gene TRBV12-5 combines with J gene TRBJ1-5; maybe TRBD1 (6 bases). The germline V and J ends were trimmed by 6 bases and 7 bases, with 13 bases remaining between them. The CDR3 extends over 13 amino acids. From germline, CDR1 is LGHNT and CDR2 FRNRAP. The CDR3 bases are TGTGCTAGTGGCCCTACAGGGTACCAGCCCCAGCATTTT. Amino acids: CASGPTGYQPQHF.

The V gene is TRBV5-1, the J gene TRBJ2-7; D not resolved. The germline CDR1 and CDR2 sequences are SGHRS and YFSETQ. The CDR3 runs to 11 residues. Trimming stripped 4 bases from V and 1 base from J, with 3 bases between. The CDR3 nucleotides read TGCGCCAGCAGCGCGTCCTACGAGCAGTACTTC. The encoded protein is CASSASYEQYF.

The chain has TRBV10-3 and TRBJ1-1; D may be TRBD1 (5 bases). Germline CDR1 is ENHRY and CDR2 is SYGVKD. CDR3 size: 15 residues. V was clipped by 4 bases and J by 10 bases, with 22 bases between them. CDR3 sequence (DNA): TGTGCCATCAGTGTGACGGGATCGGGGGGGAGTCGAGCTTTCTTT. Its translation is CAISVTGSGGSRAFF.

J is TRBJ1-1 and V is TRBV15; TRBD1 might be the D (5 bases). Between the trimmed V and J ends, which lost 0 bases and 5 bases, there was a span of 13 bases. Germline V gives CDR1 LNHNV, CDR2 YYDKDF (reference sequence). This CDR3 contains 15 residues. Here the CDR3 DNA reads TGTGCCACCAGCAGAGATTATACAGGAGGGACTGAAGCTTTCTTT. Its protein product is CATSRDYTGGTEAFF.

V is TRBV6-5 and J is TRBJ2-5, with 7 bases aligning to TRBD2. From germline, CDR1 is MNHEY and CDR2 SVGAGI. Trimming took 6 bases from V and 4 from J; bases not matched to a gene: 11. CDR3 size: 15 residues. This CDR3 is CASSKGGGSGETQYF. CDR3 in DNA: TGTGCCAGCAGCAAGGGCGGGGGATCCGGAGAGACCCAGTACTTC.

This chain uses TRBV6-1 with TRBJ2-7; possibly TRBD2 for D (5 bases). V lost 3 bases to trimming and J lost 0 bases, with 9 bases between them. The CDR3 has 14 residues. Per the germline V gene, CDR1 is MNHNS and CDR2 is SASEGT. CDR3 nucleotides: TGTGCCAGCAGTGATTTGCGGGCCTCCTACGAGCAGTACTTC. This encodes CASSDLRASYEQYF.

In its sample, this clone was seen a few times. V gene TRBV5-4 combines with J gene TRBJ1-2, with D perhaps matching TRBD1 (6 bases). Trimming removed 2 bases from V and 6 bases from J, with 20 bases in between. Germline assignment: CDR1 SGHNT and CDR2 YYREEE (reference sequence). The CDR3 totals 16 residues. CDR3 in amino acids: CASSFPGQGPSDGYTF. The CDR3 DNA is TGTGCCAGCAGCTTCCCGGGCCAGGGGCCCTCTGATGGCTACACCTTC.

Remarks on this clone: The sample has other DNA sequences that encode this CDR3 too. The chain couples TRBV30 to TRBJ1-5; no firm D call. The CDR3 runs to 13 residues. The V end lost 0 bases, the J end lost 5 bases, and 8 bases lay between the germline ends. In germline, CDR1 is GTSNPN, CDR2 SVGIG (reference sequence). The CDR3 DNA is TGTGCCTGGAGTGTACAAGGAGATCAGCCCCAGCATTTT. It specifies CAWSVQGDQPQHF.

The rearrangement joins TRBV2 to TRBJ2-1, with D uncertain. Trimming stripped 6 bases from V and 5 bases from J, with 5 bases between. CDR1 is SNHLY and CDR2 is FYNNEI in the germline V gene. The CDR3 sequence is 11 residues long. The DNA for the CDR3 is TGTGCCAGCAGCGTCCACAATGAGCAGTTCTTC. Residues: CASSVHNEQFF.

The V gene is TRBV6-5, the J gene TRBJ1-5, with D perhaps TRBD1 (5 bases). CDR3 length equals 15 residues. The V end was cut by 6 bases, the J end by 2 bases, with 14 bases between. CDR1 is MNHEY, CDR2 SVGAGI, per germline. The CDR3 loop reads CASRTAGGGNQPQHF. The CDR3 DNA reads as TGTGCCAGCAGGACCGCCGGGGGTGGCAATCAGCCCCAGCATTTT.

There are a few counts of this clone. The chain recombines TRBV5-1 with TRBJ2-1; 8 nucleotides align to TRBD2. The CDR3 has 16 amino acids. V gave up 4 bases and J gave up 5 bases; unmatched junction bases: 11. Germline values: CDR1 SGHRS, CDR2 YFSETQ. CDR3 region: CASSPNESGGHNEQFF. For the CDR3, the DNA is TGCGCCAGCAGCCCCAATGAGTCGGGGGGGCACAATGAGCAGTTCTTC.

This chain joins TRBV7-9 and TRBJ2-7; TRBD2 aligns across 7 bases. J lost 6 bases, V lost 1 base, and 6 bases had no gene match. This CDR3 contains 14 residues. Germline values: CDR1 SEHNR, CDR2 FQNEAQ (reference sequence). This chain's CDR3 is CASSLVERGSEQYF. The CDR3 nucleotides read TGTGCCAGCAGCTTAGTAGAGCGGGGATCCGAGCAGTACTTC. Based on the CDR3 plus reference TRBV7-9 and TRBJ2-7, the full variable domain is DTGVSQNPRHKITKRGQNVTFRCDPISEHNRLYWYRQTLGQGPEFLTYFQNEAQLEKSRLLSDRFSAERPKGSFSTLEIQRTEQGDSAMYLCASSLVERGSEQYFGPGTRLTVT.

This clone was recorded once. The genes are TRBV5-1 and TRBJ2-3; possible D gene TRBD2, 5 bases. CDR1 is SGHRS and CDR2 is YFSETQ in the germline V gene. The CDR3 is 14 amino acids. Trimming removed 4 bases at V and 2 bases at J, with 11 bases between. DNA for the CDR3: TGCGCCAGCAGCCTCGGGGATCTCACAGATACGCAGTATTTT. It translates to CASSLGDLTDTQYF.

Written as DNA, the CDR3 is TGTGCCAGCAGTGTGGTCAACAGCGAGCAGTACTTC. Amino acids: CASSVVNSEQYF. This rearrangement joins TRBV25-1 to TRBJ2-7; D is undetermined. There are 12 residues in the CDR3. The germline gives CDR1 MGHDK, CDR2 SYGVNS. The ends were cut back, 4 bases at V and 6 bases at J, with 10 bases in the middle.

The gene calls are TRBV13 and TRBJ2-7; 8 nucleotides match TRBD2. J was trimmed by 7 bases and V by 2 bases; bases with no gene match: 16. This CDR3 is built from 17 residues. Germline CDR1 reads PRHDT; CDR2 reads FYEKMQ (reference sequence). The CDR3 loop is CASSLIAGPTGTEEQYF. CDR3 nucleotides: TGTGCCAGCAGCTTAATAGCGGGGCCCACAGGGACTGAAGAGCAGTACTTC. Full variable domain (missing parts from reference TRBV13 and TRBJ2-7): AAGVIQSPRHLIKEKRETATLKCYPIPRHDTVYWYQQGPGQDPQFLISFYEKMQSDKGSIPDRFSAQQFSDYHSELNMSSLELGDSALYFCASSLIAGPTGTEEQYFGPGTRLTVT.

In this sample, this clone turned up once. This chain links TRBV6-6 with TRBJ2-4, with 10 nucleotides matching TRBD1. With V trimmed by 6 bases and J by 0 bases, 2 bases remained unmatched. Germline assignment: CDR1 MNHNY and CDR2 SVGAGI (reference sequence). The CDR3 runs to 15 residues. CDR3 residues: CASRWDRGAKNIQYF. In nucleotides, the CDR3 is TGTGCCAGCAGGTGGGACAGGGGAGCCAAAAACATTCAGTACTTC.

This clone was detected a few times. The rearrangement joins TRBV30 to TRBJ1-2; D is possibly TRBD1 (5 bases). CDR3 length: 15 amino acids. Trimming cost V 0 bases and J 8 bases, with 19 bases left between them. Germline CDR1 GTSNPN, CDR2 SVGIG (reference sequence). Here the CDR3 DNA reads TGTGCCTGGAGTGTACTCGGCAGGGAGGCGGGCGGCTACACCTTC. This sequence encodes CAWSVLGREAGGYTF.

The chain is built from TRBV7-9 and TRBJ2-5; D unclear. The CDR3 has 14 residues. Trimming left V 1 base short and J 0 bases short, with 6 bases between. Germline V gene lookup returns CDR1 SEHNR and CDR2 FQNEAQ (reference sequence). The DNA of the CDR3 is TGTGCCAGCAGCTTAGTTATATACCAAGAGACCCAGTACTTC. This encodes CASSLVIYQETQYF.

The chain carries TRBV5-1 and TRBJ2-7, with 7 bases fitting TRBD1. The CDR3 is made up of 14 amino acids. V gave up 3 bases and J gave up 3 bases; unmatched junction bases: 6. CDR1 and CDR2 (germline): SGHRS, YFSETQ. CDR3 in amino acids: CASSSTGLNYEQYF. CDR3 DNA: TGCGCCAGCAGCTCGACAGGGTTGAACTACGAGCAGTACTTC. The variable domain in full, completed from reference TRBV5-1 and TRBJ2-7, reads KAGVTQTPRYLIKTRGQQVTLSCSPISGHRSVSWYQQTPGQGLQFLFEYFSETQRNKGNFPGRFSGRQFSNSRSEMNVSTLELGDSALYLCASSSTGLNYEQYFGPGTRLTVT.

The J gene is TRBJ2-2, the V gene TRBV4-1; 8 bases match TRBD1. Germline CDR1 reads MGHRA; CDR2 reads YSYEKL. Losses at the gene ends were 5 bases for V and 0 bases for J; bases not matched to a gene: 14. The length of the CDR3 is 19 residues. Here the CDR3 DNA reads TGCGCCAGCAGCTACAAATACCACAGGGGGAAGGCGAACACCGGGGAGCTGTTTTTT. This gives the protein CASSYKYHRGKANTGELFF.

The genes are TRBV6-5 and TRBJ1-1, with TRBD1 matching 7 bases. V was pared by 7 bases and J by 0 bases, with 8 bases of the junction left unmatched. Looked up from germline, CDR1 is MNHEY and CDR2 is SVGAGI. The CDR3 has 15 residues. The CDR3 is CASTGSGGLNTEAFF. CDR3 nucleotide sequence: TGTGCCAGCACTGGGTCAGGGGGGCTGAACACTGAAGCTTTCTTT.

In its sample, this clone was seen once. The chain is built from TRBV5-4 and TRBJ1-2; D might be TRBD1 (6 bases). V was shortened by 9 bases and J by 0 bases, with 18 bases between the two germline ends. Looked up from germline, CDR1 is SGHNT and CDR2 is YYREEE (reference sequence). This CDR3 contains 15 residues. The CDR3 nucleotides read TGTGCCACCCTGGACAGCCATAGAGCTAACTATGGCTACACCTTC. This sequence encodes CATLDSHRANYGYTF.

The J gene is TRBJ1-2, the V gene TRBV18; 8 positions agree with TRBD1. The CDR3 loop spans 16 amino acids. J lost 6 bases, V lost 3 bases, and 12 bases had no gene match. The germline V gene encodes CDR1 KGHSH and CDR2 LQKENI. The CDR3 loop is CASSPALKDRANGYTF. CDR3 nucleotide sequence: TGTGCCAGCTCACCCGCCCTCAAGGACAGGGCGAATGGCTACACCTTC.

V gene TRBV5-1 combines with J gene TRBJ2-1, with 11 bases fitting TRBD2. The V segment lost 0 bases and the J segment 4 bases; nucleotides outside the gene matches: 6. This CDR3 spans 17 amino acids. Germline CDR1 is SGHRS and CDR2 is YFSETQ. This CDR3 is CASSLVSGGAGYNEQFF. The CDR3 DNA sequence: TGCGCCAGCAGCTTGGTTAGCGGGGGGGCAGGGTACAATGAGCAGTTCTTC.